A single sample gave rise to the 19 T cell receptor beta chains below, sequenced in a study of blood T cells in healthy people across ages. The second PCR ran about 6 to 11 cycles with a sample-barcoded 5' primer and J-beta primers. TCRdb re-analysed the 5' RACE reads in MiXCR, keeping a single row per CDR3 protein. This table holds over 600,000 distinct CDR3 sequences, around 20% found once. The sample comprised blood. These receptors all stem from a man aged 65 to 85 in good health.

The chain uses TRBV3-1 and TRBJ2-2, with 10 nucleotides matching TRBD1. The CDR3 contains 17 residues. Per the germline V gene, CDR1 is LGHDT and CDR2 is YNNKEL (reference sequence). The V and J ends lost 2 bases and 3 bases, in that order; junction bases with no gene match: 6. CDR3 in amino acids: CASSQTGTGDYTGELFF. The CDR3 bases are TGTGCCAGCAGCCAAACAGGGACAGGGGATTACACCGGGGAGCTGTTTTTT. Looking up the rest from reference TRBV3-1 and TRBJ2-2 gives the full variable domain: DTAVSQTPKYLVTQMGNDKSIKCEQNLGHDTMYWYKQDSKKFLKIMFSYNNKELIINETVPNRFSPKSPDKAHLNLHINSLELGDSAVYFCASSQTGTGDYTGELFFGEGSRLTVL.

The sample holds a few counts of this clonotype. V usage is TRBV10-3 and J usage is TRBJ1-5; TRBD1 aligns across 8 bases. V lost 3 bases, J lost 5 bases, and 6 bases stayed unmatched. The germline gives CDR1 ENHRY, CDR2 SYGVKD. The CDR3 has 15 amino acids. This CDR3 is CAISEYRGNDQPQHF. The CDR3 nucleotides read TGTGCCATCAGTGAATACAGGGGGAACGATCAGCCCCAGCATTTT.

Comments on this clonotype: An end of the junction does not agree with germline; a read error may underlie this. This chain's CDR3 is CASSPDQSFTEQHF. The CDR3, as DNA: TGTGCCAGCTCCCCCGACCAATCTTTCACCGAGCAGCACTTC. The rearrangement uses TRBV18 and TRBJ2-7; D remains unclear. The CDR3 sequence is 14 residues long. From germline, CDR1 is KGHSH and CDR2 LQKENI.

The rearrangement joins TRBV28 to TRBJ2-2; 9 nucleotides align to TRBD2. The CDR3 contains 17 residues. Per germline, CDR1 MDHEN and CDR2 SYDVKM. Trimming at V came to 6 bases and at J to 4 bases, leaving 12 bases not matched to a gene. The CDR3 DNA is TGTGCCAGCAGCGAAGCGACTAGCGGTCGTTTCACCGGGGAGCTGTTTTTT. This translates into CASSEATSGRFTGELFF.

The chain uses TRBV20-1 and TRBJ1-5; 11 nucleotides line up with TRBD1. Germline CDR1 and CDR2: DFQATT and SNEGSKA (reference sequence). J gave up 6 bases and V 6 bases, and 7 bases lay outside the gene matches. The CDR3 contains 14 residues. The CDR3 spells CSARRTGGGQPQHF. The CDR3 DNA follows: TGCAGTGCCCGACGGACAGGGGGCGGTCAGCCCCAGCATTTT.

This clonotype has only a few counts. J is TRBJ2-7 and V is TRBV7-3; TRBD2 is a possible D gene (5 bases). V was pared by 1 base and J by 0 bases, with 7 bases between. Germline values: CDR1 SGHTA, CDR2 FQGTGA. The CDR3 spans 14 residues. As DNA, the CDR3 is TGTGCCAGCAGCTTAATTACTAGCTCCTACGAGCAGTACTTC. The encoded protein is CASSLITSSYEQYF.

This chain connects TRBV30 to TRBJ2-2; D is uncertain. Germline CDR1 and CDR2: GTSNPN and SVGIG (reference sequence). V was cut by 0 bases and J by 0 bases, with 8 bases left in between. This CDR3 comprises 15 residues. CDR3 in DNA: TGTGCCTGGAGTGTTGGTGCGGCGAACACCGGGGAGCTGTTTTTT. Translation gives CAWSVGAANTGELFF. Variable domain in full (rest from reference TRBV30 and TRBJ2-2): SQTIHQWPATLVQPVGSPLSLECTVEGTSNPNLYWYRQAAGRGLQLLFYSVGIGQISSEVPQNLSASRPQDRQFILSSKKLLLSDSGFYLCAWSVGAANTGELFFGEGSRLTVL.

The chain joins TRBV5-1 to TRBJ2-7; tentatively, D is TRBD2 (5 bases). The CDR3 spans 16 residues. V lost 4 bases, J lost 0 bases, and 17 bases lay in between. Germline values: CDR1 SGHRS, CDR2 YFSETQ. The CDR3 loop is CASSLDPQRISYEQYF. The CDR3 coding sequence is TGCGCCAGCAGCCTTGATCCGCAGCGGATCTCCTACGAGCAGTACTTC.

V gene TRBV3-1 combines with J gene TRBJ2-5; no definite D call. V was trimmed by 4 bases and J by 1 base, leaving 13 bases between them. The CDR3 has 15 amino acids. Germline CDR1 LGHDT, CDR2 YNNKEL (reference sequence). CDR3 amino acids: CASSPVGTAQETQYF. Here the CDR3 DNA reads TGTGCCAGCAGCCCCGTCGGCACAGCCCAAGAGACCCAGTACTTC.

The CDR3 nucleotides are TGTGCCAGCAGTGTCCCCCTTGCCGGGAGCGCCACCTACGAGCAGTACTTC. This codes for CASSVPLAGSATYEQYF. The rearrangement joins TRBV2 to TRBJ2-7; TRBD2 might be the D (6 bases). Germline CDR1 and CDR2: SNHLY and FYNNEI. The CDR3 is 17 amino acids. V shed 4 bases and J shed 2 bases, with 21 bases lying between them.

This clonotype has just a few counts. This chain joins TRBV2 and TRBJ2-1, with 7 bases lining up with TRBD2. V gave up 9 bases and J gave up 2 bases; unmatched junction bases: 4. The CDR3 loop spans 13 amino acids. Germline V gene data show CDR1 as SNHLY and CDR2 as FYNNEI. CDR3 coding DNA: TGTGCCAGTACCGGGGGGACCTACAATGAGCAGTTCTTC. Amino acid sequence: CASTGGTYNEQFF.

The chain joins TRBV14 to TRBJ2-7; D gene uncertain. Germline V CDR1 and CDR2: SGHDN, FVKESK. The V end lost 4 bases, the J end lost 0 bases, and 13 bases lay between the germline ends. The CDR3 has 15 residues. CDR3 bases: TGTGCCAGCAGCCGGATCGGCCAGAACTCCTACGAGCAGTACTTC. It codes for CASSRIGQNSYEQYF.

This clonotype was detected once. This chain uses TRBV7-9 with TRBJ1-2; 7 bases fit TRBD1. From germline, CDR1 is SEHNR and CDR2 FQNEAQ (reference sequence). This CDR3 comprises 16 residues. V was pared by 0 bases and J by 2 bases, with 6 bases of the junction left unmatched. CDR3 amino acids: CASSLAGTEINYGYTF. The CDR3 DNA reads TGTGCCAGCAGCTTAGCGGGGACAGAGATCAACTATGGCTACACCTTC.

The V and J genes are TRBV6-5 and TRBJ2-1; TRBD2 agrees at 9 bases. The CDR3 extends over 15 amino acids. Trimming cost V 8 bases and J 9 bases; bases outside gene matches: 14. Germline values: CDR1 MNHEY, CDR2 SVGAGI. CDR3 nucleotide sequence: TGTGCCAGCCAGACGCTAGCGGGGAGGAGGAGTGAGCAGTTCTTC. It translates to CASQTLAGRRSEQFF.

At least ten counts were recorded for this clonotype. The rearrangement joins TRBV6-1 to TRBJ1-3; D is unresolved. With 8 bases removed from V and 2 bases from J, the gap between germline ends came to 25 bases. The CDR3 has 18 residues. The germline V gene encodes CDR1 MNHNS and CDR2 SASEGT. The CDR3 here is CASFRGLGGSEAGNTIYF. DNA for the CDR3: TGTGCCAGCTTCCGCGGGTTGGGAGGTTCGGAGGCTGGAAACACCATATATTTT.

The chain links TRBV9 to TRBJ2-1, with TRBD2 as a possible D gene (5 bases). The CDR3 loop spans 14 amino acids. V was pared by 6 bases and J by 5 bases, with 15 bases between. Germline V CDR1 and CDR2: SGDLS, YYNGEE. CDR3 bases: TGTGCCAGCAATGGAGGCGGATTTCACAATGAGCAGTTCTTC. This translates into CASNGGGFHNEQFF.

This chain connects TRBV30 to TRBJ2-1; 9 positions match TRBD2. CDR1 and CDR2 from the germline V gene are GTSNPN and SVGIG (reference sequence). The V and J ends lost 0 bases and 4 bases, in that order; junction bases with no gene match: 4. The CDR3 runs to 15 residues. The CDR3 coding sequence is TGTGCCTGGAGTGTACTGAGCGGGGGGTACAATGAGCAGTTCTTC. The encoded protein is CAWSVLSGGYNEQFF.

There are a few counts of this clonotype. V and J are TRBV6-5 and TRBJ2-5, with D perhaps TRBD2 (5 bases). The tail of the sequence fits TRBJ2-7 better, so the J call may be wrong. The CDR3 contains 15 residues. In germline, CDR1 is MNHEY, CDR2 SVGAGI. CDR3 in DNA: TGTGCCAGCAGTTCTCTCCGGGAAGCGGTCTACGAGCAGTACTTC. Its translation is CASSSLREAVYEQYF.

This clonotype was observed a few times. This sequence joins TRBV5-1 and TRBJ2-3; 7 bases map to TRBD1. CDR3 size: 15 residues. CDR1 is SGHRS and CDR2 is YFSETQ in the germline V gene. With V trimmed by 7 bases and J by 2 bases, 10 bases remained unmatched. The CDR3 DNA follows: TGCGCCAGCGGCTATTGGGACAGACTCACAGATACGCAGTATTTT. Its protein is CASGYWDRLTDTQYF.